The source of this T cell receptor beta chain is a study of blood T cells in healthy people across ages. Around 9.4 milliliters was the volume of peripheral blood drawn from each donor. This clonotype has a handful of counts. Then a second PCR, running about 7 to 11 cycles, was carried out with a sample-barcoded 5' primer and a J-beta primer mix. TCRdb reprocessed the 5' RACE reads with MiXCR, giving one entry per CDR3 protein. Among under 800,000 distinct CDR3 sequences listed, roughly 21% were seen once. The CDR3 has 14 amino acids. Germline V CDR1 and CDR2: DFQATT, SNEGSKA (reference sequence). With 3 bases removed from V and 0 bases from J, the gap between germline ends came to 11 bases.

The chain employs TRBV20-1 and TRBJ2-5, with D perhaps matching TRBD2 (5 bases). The sequenced sample was blood. The TCR sequence derives from a man between 65 and 80 years old in good health. For the CDR3, the DNA is TGCAGTGCTAGGAGGAGGTTTGACCAAGAGACCCAGTACTTC. Translated: CSARRRFDQETQYF.